Listed below are T cell receptor beta chains from one sample, sequenced in a study of blood T cell repertoires in COVID-19. Some clones are missing from TCRdb's copy, which holds only in-frame ones; the method was immunoSEQ multiplex PCR. The data hold nearly 90,000 clones, with around 88% observed a single time. Sequences were obtained from peripheral blood. These receptors were collected from a man aged 60 to 75 with acute or convalescent COVID-19. The CDR3 runs from the conserved cysteine through the conserved F or W. A D gene is named only where the DNA matches it firmly. Clone size appears in some rows only: once, few, many, or a class for an expanded clone.

abundance: .; d_gene: .; j_gene: TRBJ1-3; v_gene: TRBV6-5; CDR3nt: TGTGCCAGCAGGCCTACAGGGTACGCTGGAAACACCATATATTTT; CDR3aa: CASRPTGYAGNTIYF
abundance: .; d_gene: .; j_gene: TRBJ2-1; v_gene: TRBV5-4; CDR3nt: TGTGCCAGCAGCCTCCGAGGCCTCACTAATGAGCAGTTCTTC; CDR3aa: CASSLRGLTNEQFF
abundance: .; d_gene: TRBD1; j_gene: TRBJ2-3; v_gene: TRBV19; CDR3nt: TGTGCCAGTAGCCATCCGGGACAGCCTAGCACAGATACGCAGTATTTT; CDR3aa: CASSHPGQPSTDTQYF
abundance: .; d_gene: TRBD2; j_gene: TRBJ2-2; v_gene: TRBV27; CDR3nt: TGTGCCAGCAGTTTACGGGAGGGCGGCACCGGGGAGCTGTTTTTT; CDR3aa: CASSLREGGTGELFF
abundance: .; d_gene: .; j_gene: TRBJ1-6; v_gene: TRBV4-1; CDR3nt: TGCGCCAGCAGCCAAGATCATCCGGGTGCAAAGTCACCCCTCCACTTT; CDR3aa: CASSQDHPGAKSPLHF
abundance: .; d_gene: .; j_gene: TRBJ2-2; v_gene: TRBV6-4; CDR3nt: TGTGCCAGCAGTGAACAGGGGGGGGACACCGGGGAGCTGTTTTTT; CDR3aa: CASSEQGGDTGELFF
abundance: .; d_gene: TRBD1; j_gene: TRBJ2-2; v_gene: TRBV5-1; CDR3nt: TGCGCCAGCAGCTTGGAAGGACAGGGGATCGGGGAGCTGTTTTTT; CDR3aa: CASSLEGQGIGELFF
abundance: .; d_gene: TRBD1; j_gene: TRBJ1-1; v_gene: TRBV4-1; CDR3nt: TGCGCCAGCAGCCAGGAGGACAGGGGGCCGGGAACTGAAGCTTTCTTT; CDR3aa: CASSQEDRGPGTEAFF
abundance: .; d_gene: .; j_gene: TRBJ1-1; v_gene: TRBV7-9; CDR3nt: TGTGCCAGCACCCAGACAGACATGAACACTGAAGCTTTCTTT; CDR3aa: CASTQTDMNTEAFF
abundance: .; d_gene: TRBD1; j_gene: TRBJ2-7; v_gene: TRBV5-5; CDR3nt: TGTGCCAGCAACCCGGACGGGACAGGGATCGTCTACGAGCAGTACTTC; CDR3aa: CASNPDGTGIVYEQYF
abundance: once; d_gene: TRBD2; j_gene: TRBJ2-1; v_gene: TRBV7-3; CDR3nt: TGTGCCAGCAGCTCGACTAGCGGGGGATACAATGAGCAGTTCTTC; CDR3aa: CASSSTSGGYNEQFF
abundance: .; d_gene: TRBD1; j_gene: TRBJ2-7; v_gene: TRBV14; CDR3nt: TGTGCCAGCAGCCAAGGCCGACAGGGGTTAGTAAACGAGCAGTACTTC; CDR3aa: CASSQGRQGLVNEQYF
abundance: .; d_gene: .; j_gene: TRBJ1-6; v_gene: TRBV2; CDR3nt: TGTGCCAGCAGTGCAGGACAGCATTATAATTCACCCCTCCACTTT; CDR3aa: CASSAGQHYNSPLHF
abundance: .; d_gene: .; j_gene: TRBJ2-4; v_gene: TRBV12-5; CDR3nt: TGTGCTAGTGGTTTGGTACTGGGGGCAGGAGCCAAAAACATTCAGTACTTC; CDR3aa: CASGLVLGAGAKNIQYF
abundance: .; d_gene: TRBD1; j_gene: TRBJ1-1; v_gene: TRBV6-5; CDR3nt: TGTGCCAGCTGCGTGGACAGGGGGAACACTGAAGCTTTCTTT; CDR3aa: CASCVDRGNTEAFF
abundance: .; d_gene: .; j_gene: TRBJ1-1; v_gene: TRBV6-5; CDR3nt: TGTGCCAGCAGTCGGGACAATGAAGCTTTCTTT; CDR3aa: CASSRDNEAFF